This entry lists 4 T cell receptor beta chains sequenced from one sample in a study of blood T cells in healthy people across ages. Primed by a sample-barcoded 5' primer and a J-beta primer mix, a second PCR proceeded for about 7 to 11 cycles. Each CDR3 protein gets one entry after TCRdb re-called the 5' RACE reads with MiXCR. This table holds about 320,000 distinct CDR3 sequences, around 29% found once. Sample: blood. The receptors here all came from a woman aged 70 to 79 in good health.

This clonotype showed up just a few times. A read error may be the cause here, since a much bigger clone is one base away. The J gene is TRBJ1-3, the V gene TRBV7-9, with 8 nucleotides matching TRBD1. CDR1 and CDR2 from the germline V gene are SEHNR and FQNEAQ (reference sequence). This CDR3 spans 15 amino acids. CDR3 residues: CVSSLRGTGGNTIYF. The CDR3, as DNA: TGTGTCAGCAGCTTACGCGGGACAGGAGGAAACACCATATATTTT.

This chain connects TRBV27 to TRBJ2-5, with D unresolved. The J call may be wrong; the DNA end is better matched by TRBJ2-7. This CDR3 comprises 15 residues. Germline values: CDR1 MNHEY, CDR2 SMNVEV (reference sequence). CDR3 sequence: CASRLTLRRPDEQYF. The CDR3, as DNA: TGTGCCAGCAGACTTACCCTTAGACGGCCTGACGAGCAGTACTTC.

CDR3 coding DNA: TGTGCCAGCAGCCCGCTCGGGACAGTACAAGAGACCCAGTACTTC. The encoded protein is CASSPLGTVQETQYF. The gene calls are TRBV7-9 and TRBJ2-5; 7 bases are shared with TRBD1. After removal of 5 bases from V and 2 bases from J, the junction contained 8 bases not matched to a gene. CDR3 length equals 15 residues. The germline V gene encodes CDR1 SEHNR and CDR2 FQNEAQ (reference sequence).

This clonotype was detected a few times. The chain couples TRBV7-2 to TRBJ1-5, with D hard to call. Trimming cost V 3 bases and J 4 bases, with 4 bases left between them. The CDR3 has 12 amino acids. CDR1 SGHTA and CDR2 FQGNSA come from the germline V gene. Here the CDR3 DNA reads TGTGCCAGCAGCTTCCAGAATCAGCCCCAGCATTTT. It translates to CASSFQNQPQHF.